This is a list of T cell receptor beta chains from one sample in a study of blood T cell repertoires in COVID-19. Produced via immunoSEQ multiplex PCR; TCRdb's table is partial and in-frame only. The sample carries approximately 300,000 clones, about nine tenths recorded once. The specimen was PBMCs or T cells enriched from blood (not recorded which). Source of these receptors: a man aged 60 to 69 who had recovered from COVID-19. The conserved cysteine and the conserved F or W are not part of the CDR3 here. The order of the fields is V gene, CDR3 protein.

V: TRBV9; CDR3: ASSEWTGGSYNSPLH
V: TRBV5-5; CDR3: ASSLNPSGGKETQY
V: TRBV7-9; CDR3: ASSLQGAGNTIY
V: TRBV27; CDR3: ASSSTGTGGHEQY
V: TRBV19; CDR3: ASLGTGTGVHGPQH
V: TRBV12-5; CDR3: ASGPDRGGETQY
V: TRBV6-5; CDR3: ARRGLGRSYEQY
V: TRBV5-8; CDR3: ASSLAGLAGPNTGELF
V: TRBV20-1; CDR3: SASKQGYEQY
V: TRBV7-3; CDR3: ASSTGGNEQY
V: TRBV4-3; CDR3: ASSQDSQGPGYT
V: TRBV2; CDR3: ASMVQVDQPQH
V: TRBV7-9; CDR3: ASSFLAASSTDTQY
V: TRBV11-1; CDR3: ASSRDRGYEQY
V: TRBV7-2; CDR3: ASSLDGNYEQY
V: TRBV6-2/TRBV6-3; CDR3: ASSYLAGDRGYEQF
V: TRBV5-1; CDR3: ASSLGTGATYEQY
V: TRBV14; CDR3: ASSQAGRGGAHEQF
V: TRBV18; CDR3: ASSPPQAQTLNTEAF
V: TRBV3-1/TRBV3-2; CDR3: ASSQGSSYNEQF
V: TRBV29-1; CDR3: SVLQGQTGNTIY
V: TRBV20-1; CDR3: SGRGFYGYT
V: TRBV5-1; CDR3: ASSLSSGSVGYTQY
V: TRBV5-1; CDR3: ASSSRQGGRSTEAF
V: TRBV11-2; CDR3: ASSLVPPGTGRNSPLH
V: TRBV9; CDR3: ASSVQGSGQETQY
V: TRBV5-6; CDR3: ASSLTGQGGLSGANVLT
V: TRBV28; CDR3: ASSLLTGAWA
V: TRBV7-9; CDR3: ASSSPPLVTGELF
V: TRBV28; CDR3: ASSLSGSDYEQY
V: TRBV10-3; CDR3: AISGDRGYYEQY
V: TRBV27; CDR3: ASGPQETQY
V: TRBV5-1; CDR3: ASSLEAGPETQY
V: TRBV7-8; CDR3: ASGGNEQF
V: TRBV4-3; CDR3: ASSDRVPMSGNTIY
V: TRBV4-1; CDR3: ASSPPDSDNSPLH
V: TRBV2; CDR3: ASSDGSTGELF
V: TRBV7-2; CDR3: ASSLSGRYYNEQF
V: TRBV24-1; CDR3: ATSGERGGSDTEAF
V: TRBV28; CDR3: ASSAVSGNTIY
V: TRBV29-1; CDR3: SATRGGRGPYEQY
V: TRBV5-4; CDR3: ASSRGLAGGSPPESQF
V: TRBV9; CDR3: ASSSPGLAGVIDTQY
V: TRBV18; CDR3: ASSPPAGGLSEQY
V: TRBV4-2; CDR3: ASSQGVTGDSGNTIY
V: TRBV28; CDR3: ASSSQGGLAGTGSYNEQF
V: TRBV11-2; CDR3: ASSLSGTSGSRGFNEQF
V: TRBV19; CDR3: ASSTSGLAGGAGELF
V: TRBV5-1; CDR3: ASSLVSSGDNEQF
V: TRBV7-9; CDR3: ASSLGQGHYGYT